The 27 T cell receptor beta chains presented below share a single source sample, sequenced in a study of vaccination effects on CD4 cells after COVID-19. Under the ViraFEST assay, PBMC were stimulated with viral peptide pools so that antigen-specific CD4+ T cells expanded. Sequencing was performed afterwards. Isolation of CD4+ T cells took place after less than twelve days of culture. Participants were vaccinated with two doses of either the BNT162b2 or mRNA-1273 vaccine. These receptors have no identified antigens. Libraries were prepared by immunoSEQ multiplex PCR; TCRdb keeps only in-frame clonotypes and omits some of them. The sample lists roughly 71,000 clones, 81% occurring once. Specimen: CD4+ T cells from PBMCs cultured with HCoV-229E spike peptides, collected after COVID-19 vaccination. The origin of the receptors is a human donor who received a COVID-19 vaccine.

Here the CDR3 reads CASSLGQANTEAFF. In nucleotides, the CDR3 is TGTGCCAGCAGCTTGGGACAGGCGAACACTGAAGCTTTCTTT. V is TRBV5-8 and J is TRBJ1-1; tentative D call: TRBD1 (6 bases). CDR1 is SGHTS and CDR2 is YDEGEE in the germline V gene. This CDR3 is built from 14 residues. V dropped 0 bases and J dropped 1 base, with 7 bases sitting between them.

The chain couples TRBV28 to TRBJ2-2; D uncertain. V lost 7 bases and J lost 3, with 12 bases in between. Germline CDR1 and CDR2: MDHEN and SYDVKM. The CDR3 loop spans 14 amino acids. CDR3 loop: CASTIVGYTGELFF. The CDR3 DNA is TGTGCCAGCACCATCGTGGGGTACACCGGGGAGCTGTTTTTT.

CDR3 sequence: CASSYSGAGVGYTF. For the CDR3, the DNA is TGTGCCAGCAGTTACTCGGGGGCCGGAGTCGGCTACACCTTC. This sequence joins TRBV6-5 and TRBJ1-2; possibly TRBD1 for D (6 bases). The V end lost 0 bases, the J end lost 8 bases, and 13 bases lay between the germline ends. This CDR3 contains 14 residues. CDR1 MNHEY and CDR2 SVGAGI come from the germline V gene.

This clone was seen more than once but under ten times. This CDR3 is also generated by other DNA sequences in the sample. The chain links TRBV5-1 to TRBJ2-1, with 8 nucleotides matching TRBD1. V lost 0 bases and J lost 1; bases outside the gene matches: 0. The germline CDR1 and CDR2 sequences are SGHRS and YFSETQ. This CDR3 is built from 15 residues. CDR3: CASSLGQGSYNEQFF. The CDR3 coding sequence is TGCGCCAGCAGCTTGGGACAGGGGTCCTACAATGAGCAGTTCTTC.

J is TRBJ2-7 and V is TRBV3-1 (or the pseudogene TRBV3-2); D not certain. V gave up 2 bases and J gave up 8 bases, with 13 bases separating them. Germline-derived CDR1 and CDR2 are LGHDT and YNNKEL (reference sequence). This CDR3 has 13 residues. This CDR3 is CASSQTNSLKQYV. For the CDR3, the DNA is TGTGCCAGCAGCCAAACGAACAGTTTAAAGCAGTACGTC.

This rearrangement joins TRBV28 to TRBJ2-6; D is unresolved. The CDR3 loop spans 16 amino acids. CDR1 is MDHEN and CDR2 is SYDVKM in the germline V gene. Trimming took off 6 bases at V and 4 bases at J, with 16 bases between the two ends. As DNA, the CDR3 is TGTGCCAGCAGCCGTCCTGGGCTGGCCGGGGCCAACGTCCTGACTTTC. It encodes CASSRPGLAGANVLTF.

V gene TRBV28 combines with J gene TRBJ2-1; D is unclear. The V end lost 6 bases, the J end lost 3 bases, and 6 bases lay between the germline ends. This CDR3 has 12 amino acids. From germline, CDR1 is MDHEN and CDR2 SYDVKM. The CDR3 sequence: CASSSNYNEQFF. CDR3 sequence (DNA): TGTGCCAGCAGCTCAAACTACAATGAGCAGTTCTTC.

CDR3 in DNA: TGTGCCAGTTCTGCTAACTCCTACGAGCAGTACGTC. It translates to CASSANSYEQYV. This chain connects TRBV28 to TRBJ2-7; D is uncertain. Germline values: CDR1 MDHEN, CDR2 SYDVKM. Trimming cost V 9 bases and J 0 bases, with 9 bases left between them. The CDR3 has 12 residues.

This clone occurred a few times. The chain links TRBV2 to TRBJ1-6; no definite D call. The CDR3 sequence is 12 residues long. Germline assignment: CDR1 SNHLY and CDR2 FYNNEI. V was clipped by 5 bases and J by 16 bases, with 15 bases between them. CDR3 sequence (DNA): TGTGCCAGCAGTCTCGGGCCCAGAAAGCTCCACTTT. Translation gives CASSLGPRKLHF.

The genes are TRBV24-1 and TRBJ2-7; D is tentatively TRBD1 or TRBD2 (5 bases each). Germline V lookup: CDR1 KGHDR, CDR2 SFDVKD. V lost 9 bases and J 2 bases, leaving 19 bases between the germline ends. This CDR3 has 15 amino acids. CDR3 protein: CATSKHGTSPYEQYV. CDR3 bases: TGTGCCACCTCAAAGCACGGGACGTCCCCCTACGAGCAGTACGTC.

The DNA of the CDR3 is TGCGCCAGCAGCCAAGTGACGCCCCGCTCTGGAAACACCATATATTTT. It translates to CASSQVTPRSGNTIYF. This rearrangement joins TRBV4-1 to TRBJ1-3, with D unclear. Germline CDR1 and CDR2: MGHRA and YSYEKL. The CDR3 runs to 16 residues. The V end was cut by 1 base, the J end by 0 bases, with 10 bases between.

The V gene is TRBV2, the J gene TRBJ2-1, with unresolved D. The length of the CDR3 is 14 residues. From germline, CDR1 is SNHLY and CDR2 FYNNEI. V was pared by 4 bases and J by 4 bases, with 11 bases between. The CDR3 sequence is CASSVGQVYNEQFF. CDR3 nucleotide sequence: TGTGCCAGCAGTGTCGGTCAGGTGTACAATGAGCAGTTCTTC.

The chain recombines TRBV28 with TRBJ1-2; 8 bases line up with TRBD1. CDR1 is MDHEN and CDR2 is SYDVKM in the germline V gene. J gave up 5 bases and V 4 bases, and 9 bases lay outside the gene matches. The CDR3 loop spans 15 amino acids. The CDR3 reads CASSSSGTGSYGYTF. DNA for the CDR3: TGTGCCAGCAGTTCCTCCGGGACAGGTTCTTATGGCTACACCTTC.

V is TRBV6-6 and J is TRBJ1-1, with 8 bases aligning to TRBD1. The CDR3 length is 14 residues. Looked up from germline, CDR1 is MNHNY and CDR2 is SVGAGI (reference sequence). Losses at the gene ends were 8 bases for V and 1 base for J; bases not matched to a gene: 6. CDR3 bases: TGTGCCAGCCGACGGACAGGGAGGAACACTGAAGCTTTCTTT. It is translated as CASRRTGRNTEAFF.

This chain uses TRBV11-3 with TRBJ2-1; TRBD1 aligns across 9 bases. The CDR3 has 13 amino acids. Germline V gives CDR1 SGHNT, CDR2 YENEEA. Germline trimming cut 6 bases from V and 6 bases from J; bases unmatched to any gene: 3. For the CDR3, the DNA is TGTGCCAGCAGGGTGACAGGGGGCAATGAGCAGTTCTTC. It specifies CASRVTGGNEQFF.

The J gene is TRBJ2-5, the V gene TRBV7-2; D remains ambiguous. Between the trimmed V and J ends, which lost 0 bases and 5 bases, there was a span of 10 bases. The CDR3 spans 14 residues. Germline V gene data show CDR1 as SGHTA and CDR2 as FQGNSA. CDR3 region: CASSLAGAAETQYF. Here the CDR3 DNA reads TGTGCCAGCAGCTTAGCGGGCGCGGCTGAGACCCAGTACTTC. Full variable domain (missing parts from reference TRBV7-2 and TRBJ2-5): GAGVSQSPSNKVTEKGKDVELRCDPISGHTALYWYRQSLGQGLEFLIYFQGNSAPDKSGLPSDRFSAERTGGSVSTLTIQRTQQEDSAVYLCASSLAGAAETQYFGPGTRLLVL.

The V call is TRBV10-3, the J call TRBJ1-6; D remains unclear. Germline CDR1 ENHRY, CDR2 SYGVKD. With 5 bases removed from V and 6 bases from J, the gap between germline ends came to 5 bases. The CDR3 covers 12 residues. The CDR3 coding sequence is TGTGCCATCAGTAACCTTAATTCACCCCTCCACTTT. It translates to CAISNLNSPLHF.

CDR3 nucleotides: TGTGCCAGCAGACGCCGTGAAGGGGGCGCCTACACCTTC. Its translation is CASRRREGGAYTF. The chain recombines TRBV28 with TRBJ1-2, with 7 positions matching TRBD1. The germline V gene has CDR1 MDHEN and CDR2 SYDVKM. J was trimmed by 10 bases and V by 6 bases; bases with no gene match: 11. This CDR3 comprises 13 residues.

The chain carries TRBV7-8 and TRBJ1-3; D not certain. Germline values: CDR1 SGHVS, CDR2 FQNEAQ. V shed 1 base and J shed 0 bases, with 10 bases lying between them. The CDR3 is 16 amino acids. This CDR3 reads CASSLGRFRSGNTIYF. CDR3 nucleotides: TGTGCCAGCAGCTTAGGCCGTTTTCGCTCTGGAAACACCATATATTTT.

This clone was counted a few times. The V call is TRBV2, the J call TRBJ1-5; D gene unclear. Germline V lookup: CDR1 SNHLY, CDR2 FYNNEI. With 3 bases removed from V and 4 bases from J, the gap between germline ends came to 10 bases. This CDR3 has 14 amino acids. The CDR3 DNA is TGTGCCAGCAGTGAGTTTGGGTTGAATCAGCCCCAGCATTTT. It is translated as CASSEFGLNQPQHF. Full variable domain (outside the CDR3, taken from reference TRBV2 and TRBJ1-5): EPEVTQTPSHQVTQMGQEVILRCVPISNHLYFYWYRQILGQKVEFLVSFYNNEISEKSEIFDDQFSVERPDGSNFTLKIRSTKLEDSAMYFCASSEFGLNQPQHFGDGTRLSIL.

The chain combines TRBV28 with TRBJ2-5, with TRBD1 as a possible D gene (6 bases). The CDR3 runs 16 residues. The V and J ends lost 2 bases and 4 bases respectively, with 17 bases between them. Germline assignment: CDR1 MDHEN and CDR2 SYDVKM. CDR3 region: CASSLASGGGRETQYF. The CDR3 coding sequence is TGTGCCAGCAGTTTAGCCTCTGGGGGCGGGCGAGAGACCCAGTACTTC.

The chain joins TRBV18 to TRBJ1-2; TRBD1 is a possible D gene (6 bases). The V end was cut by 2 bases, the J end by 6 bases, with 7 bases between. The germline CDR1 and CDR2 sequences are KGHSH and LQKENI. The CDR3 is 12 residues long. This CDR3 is CASSPRGDGYTF. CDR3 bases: TGTGCCAGCTCACCAAGGGGGGATGGCTACACCTTC. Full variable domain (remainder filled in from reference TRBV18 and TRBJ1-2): NAGVMQNPRHLVRRRGQEARLRCSPMKGHSHVYWYRQLPEEGLKFMVYLQKENIIDESGMPKERFSAEFPKEGPSILRIQQVVRGDSAAYFCASSPRGDGYTFGSGTRLTVV.

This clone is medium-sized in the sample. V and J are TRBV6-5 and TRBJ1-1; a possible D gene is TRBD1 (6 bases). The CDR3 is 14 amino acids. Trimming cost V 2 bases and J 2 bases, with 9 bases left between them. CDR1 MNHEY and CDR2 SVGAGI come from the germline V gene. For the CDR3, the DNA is TGTGCCAGCAGTTACCACAGGGATAACACTGAAGCTTTCTTT. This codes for CASSYHRDNTEAFF.

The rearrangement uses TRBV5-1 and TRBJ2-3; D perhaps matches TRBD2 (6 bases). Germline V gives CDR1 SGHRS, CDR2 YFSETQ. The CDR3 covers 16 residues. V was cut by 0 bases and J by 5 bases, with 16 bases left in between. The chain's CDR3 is CASSLAAGSSGDTQYF. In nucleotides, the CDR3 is TGCGCCAGCAGCTTGGCCGCGGGGAGTAGCGGAGATACGCAGTATTTT.

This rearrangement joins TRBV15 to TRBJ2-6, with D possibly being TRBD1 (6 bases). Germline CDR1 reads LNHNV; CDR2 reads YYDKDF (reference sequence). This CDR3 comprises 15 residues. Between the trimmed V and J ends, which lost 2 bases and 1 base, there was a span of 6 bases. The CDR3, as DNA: TGTGCCACCAGCAGAAGGGGGTCTGGGGCCAACGTCCTGACTTTC. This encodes CATSRRGSGANVLTF.

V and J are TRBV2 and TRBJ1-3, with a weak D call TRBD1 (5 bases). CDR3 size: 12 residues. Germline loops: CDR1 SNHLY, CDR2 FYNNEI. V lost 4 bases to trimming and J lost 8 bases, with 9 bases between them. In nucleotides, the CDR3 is TGTGCCAGCAGTGCGCGGGGGGACACCATATATTTT. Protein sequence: CASSARGDTIYF.

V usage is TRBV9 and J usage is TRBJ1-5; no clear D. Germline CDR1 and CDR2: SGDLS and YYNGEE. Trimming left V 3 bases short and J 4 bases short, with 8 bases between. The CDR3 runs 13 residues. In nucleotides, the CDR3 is TGTGCCAGCAGCGAAGATATGAATCAGCCCCAGCATTTT. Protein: CASSEDMNQPQHF.